The T cell receptor beta chain described here comes from a study of regulatory T cells in long-lasting Graves disease. Study-level information: To qualify as persistent, Graves' disease required over 5 years of antithyroid drugs with positive TSH receptor antibodies. Study-wide points: Segments TRBV28, TRBJ1-2 and TRBJ2-5 showed preferential usage in persistent disease.

This clonotype was seen only a few times. What it binds is not known. iRepertoire HTBI primers and Arm-PCR of CDR3 regions built TCR beta libraries. TCRdb reprocessed the multiplex PCR reads with MiXCR, giving one entry per CDR3 protein. The profile covers about 470,000 distinct CDR3 sequences, with less than 25% appearing a single time and about 7.8% taken by the ten largest. The CDR3 sequence is 15 residues long. Germline V gene sequence: CDR1 SGHNT, CDR2 YYREEE (reference sequence). Trimming at V came to 4 bases and at J to 8 bases, leaving 11 bases not matched to a gene. Time point: persistent/refractory GD, antithyroid drugs over 5 years with positive TRAb. Preparation of the TCR library used RNA extracted from PBMCs.

The origin of this receptor is a female donor with Graves disease. The sample was peripheral blood mononuclear cells (PBMCs), taken when the disease was refractory, from a patient treated with antithyroid drugs. The chain combines TRBV5-4 with TRBJ1-4, with TRBD1 identical over 7 bases. DNA of the CDR3: TGTGCCAGCAGCCCGGGTGGGGACAGATCCGAAAAACTGTTTTTT. Its translation: CASSPGGDRSEKLFF.